The present T cell receptor beta chain was sequenced within a study of control samples from healthy donors and cancer patients. Libraries were prepared by immunoSEQ multiplex PCR; TCRdb keeps only in-frame clonotypes and omits some of them. The repertoire holds around 95,000 clones, around four fifths seen once, with roughly 18% in the top ten. The germline V gene has CDR1 SGHRS and CDR2 YFSETQ. The germline V and J ends were trimmed by 2 bases and 3 bases, with 8 bases remaining between them. The CDR3 has 13 residues. The TCR originated in a man under 40 in good health. This chain uses TRBV5-1 with TRBJ2-5; D is unclear. Sequenced: blood. The CDR3 nucleotides read TGCGCCAGCAGCTTTGGGGTCAAAGAGACCCAGTACTTC. Amino acid sequence: CASSFGVKETQYF.